Listed below are T cell receptor beta chains from one sample, sequenced in a study of cytomegalovirus exposure and HLA in healthy donors. TCRdb's copy holds only in-frame clones and misses some; the assay was immunoSEQ multiplex PCR. Of roughly 130,000 clones listed, about 80% are singletons. Sequenced input: PBMCs. The source of these receptors is a male donor in good health and CMV-seropositive. The CDR3 runs from the conserved cysteine through the conserved F or W. A D gene is named only where the DNA matches it firmly. Clone size is not always given. Where it is, it says once, few, many or a class for expanded clones.

TRBJ2-7,once,TRBV5-4,TRBD2,CASSSNSGGAPSYEQYF,TGTGCCAGCAGCTCGAATAGCGGGGGTGCCCCTTCCTACGAGCAGTACTTC
TRBJ1-2,NA,TRBV6-6,NA,CASTRDSYGYTF,TGTGCCAGCACCCGAGACAGCTATGGCTACACCTTC
TRBJ2-2,NA,TRBV6-6,TRBD1,CASKLADRDGTGELFF,TGTGCCAGCAAGCTCGCGGACAGGGACGGTACCGGGGAGCTGTTTTTT
TRBJ2-2,NA,TRBV19,TRBD2,CASRWTSGSTGELFF,TGTGCCAGTAGATGGACTAGCGGGAGCACCGGGGAGCTGTTTTTT
TRBJ2-7,NA,TRBV5-4,TRBD2,CASSPGLAGHYEQYF,TGTGCCAGCAGCCCCGGACTAGCGGGCCACTACGAGCAGTACTTC
TRBJ2-1,NA,TRBV7-8,NA,CASGHSGASSYNEQFF,TGTGCCAGCGGTCATAGCGGAGCAAGCTCCTACAATGAGCAGTTCTTC
TRBJ2-4,NA,TRBV13,TRBD1,CASSPTGSGNIQYF,TGTGCCAGCAGCCCGACAGGGTCCGGGAACATTCAGTACTTC
TRBJ2-6,NA,TRBV27,NA,CASSLGGYGANVLTF,TGTGCCAGCAGTTTGGGAGGATACGGGGCCAACGTCCTGACTTTC
TRBJ2-6,NA,TRBV4-1,TRBD1,CASSQGIAGQEMSGANVLTF,TGCGCCAGCAGCCAAGGGATAGCCGGACAGGAAATGTCTGGGGCCAACGTCCTGACTTTC
TRBJ2-1,NA,TRBV6-5,TRBD2,CASSGSGRDQFF,TGTGCCAGCAGTGGTAGCGGGAGGGATCAGTTCTTC
TRBJ2-2,few,TRBV7-3,TRBD1,CASSFQGATGELFF,TGTGCCAGCAGCTTTCAGGGGGCGACCGGGGAGCTGTTTTTT
TRBJ2-7,NA,TRBV7-9,TRBD2,CSSSPPIHHSGSGVGEQYF,TGTTCCAGCAGCCCACCAATTCATCATAGCGGGAGCGGGGTCGGGGAGCAGTACTTC
TRBJ2-7,NA,TRBV9,NA,CASSVGVIPPYEQYF,TGTGCCAGCAGCGTAGGAGTCATTCCCCCCTACGAGCAGTACTTC
TRBJ1-2,NA,TRBV28,TRBD1,CATLLDRGYGYTF,TGTGCCACCTTATTAGACAGGGGCTATGGCTACACCTTC
TRBJ2-7,NA,TRBV5-1,NA,CASSLAPGLEQYF,TGCGCCAGCAGCTTGGCCCCTGGCCTCGAGCAGTACTTC
TRBJ2-3,NA,TRBV4-3,NA,CASSQEFRGADTQYF,TGCGCCAGCAGCCAAGAATTCAGGGGCGCAGATACGCAGTATTTT
TRBJ2-5,NA,TRBV14,TRBD2,CASSQEAGTFETQYF,TGTGCCAGCAGCCAAGAAGCGGGAACTTTTGAGACCCAGTACTTC
TRBJ1-5,once,TRBV6-1,TRBD1,CASSVGQGYSNQPQHF,TGTGCCAGCAGTGTGGGACAGGGATATAGCAATCAGCCCCAGCATTTT
TRBJ2-7,NA,TRBV18,TRBD1,CASSPETGDYEQYF,TGTGCCAGCTCACCAGAAACAGGGGACTACGAGCAGTACTTC
TRBJ2-3,few,TRBV7-6,NA,CASSLARTDTQYF,TGTGCCAGCAGCTTAGCGCGGACAGATACGCAGTATTTT
TRBJ1-1,NA,TRBV19,NA,CASSIGLRADEAFF,TGTGCCAGTAGTATAGGTCTGCGCGCTGATGAAGCTTTCTTT
TRBJ2-5,NA,TRBV13,TRBD2,CASSGGAGGYQETQYF,TGTGCCAGCAGCGGAGGGGCGGGGGGGTACCAAGAGACCCAGTACTTC
TRBJ2-1,NA,TRBV6-5,TRBD2,CASSRERGAYNEQFF,TGTGCCAGCAGTCGGGAGCGGGGGGCCTACAATGAGCAGTTCTTC
TRBJ2-2,few,TRBV14,NA,CASSQGRATGELFF,TGTGCCAGCAGCCAAGGTAGAGCAACCGGGGAGCTGTTTTTT
TRBJ2-7,NA,TRBV7-9,NA,CASRRILPDEQYF,TGTGCCAGCAGGAGGATACTGCCGGACGAGCAGTACTTC
TRBJ2-3,NA,TRBV5-6,TRBD2,CASSTGLAETDTQYF,TGTGCCAGCAGCACCGGACTAGCGGAAACAGATACGCAGTATTTT
TRBJ2-2,NA,TRBV6-5,TRBD1,CASRKQGDVGELFF,TGTGCCAGCAGGAAGCAGGGGGACGTCGGGGAGCTGTTTTTT
TRBJ1-1,once,TRBV9,NA,CASSRWGVNTEAFF,TGTGCCAGCAGCCGATGGGGAGTAAACACTGAAGCTTTCTTT
TRBJ2-1,NA,TRBV7-2,NA,CASSLDSSYNEQFF,TGTGCCAGCAGCTTAGATAGCTCCTACAATGAGCAGTTCTTC
TRBJ1-1,NA,TRBV19,NA,CASGEPGHTNTEAFF,TGTGCCAGTGGGGAACCGGGACACACGAACACTGAAGCTTTCTTT
TRBJ2-1,NA,TRBV7-9,TRBD1,CASSLAGGYGEQFF,TGTGCCAGCAGCTTGGCAGGGGGATACGGCGAGCAGTTCTTC
TRBJ2-2,NA,TRBV6-6,TRBD1,CASSWDSTGELFF,TGTGCCAGCAGTTGGGACAGCACCGGGGAGCTGTTTTTT
TRBJ2-6,NA,TRBV7-2,TRBD1,CASSWYRGSSGANVLTF,TGTGCCAGCAGCTGGTACAGGGGAAGTTCTGGGGCCAACGTCCTGACTTTC
TRBJ2-1,NA,TRBV7-2,NA,CASSSYGGEQFF,TGTGCCAGCAGCTCCTACGGAGGGGAGCAGTTCTTC
TRBJ2-7,NA,TRBV7-6,TRBD1,CASSQETGFGYEQYF,TGTGCCAGCAGCCAAGAGACAGGGTTCGGCTACGAGCAGTACTTC
TRBJ2-5,NA,TRBV29-1,TRBD2,CSVKRVGGGGSGAQYF,TGCAGCGTAAAACGCGTAGGCGGCGGGGGATCGGGGGCCCAGTACTTC
TRBJ1-1,NA,TRBV18,TRBD1,CASSPGQGFTEAFF,TGTGCCAGCTCACCGGGACAGGGATTTACTGAAGCTTTCTTT
TRBJ2-7,NA,TRBV7-2,NA,CASSPNRYEQYF,TGTGCCAGCAGCCCAAATCGGTACGAGCAGTACTTC
TRBJ2-2,NA,TRBV28,NA,CASSLDYTNTGELFF,TGTGCCAGCAGTTTGGACTACACGAACACCGGGGAGCTGTTTTTT
TRBJ2-7,once,TRBV2,TRBD1,CASSDDRGNYEQYF,TGTGCCAGCAGTGACGACAGGGGAAACTACGAGCAGTACTTC
TRBJ2-1,NA,TRBV18,TRBD2,CASSQGTSGTSYNEQFF,TGTGCCAGCTCACAGGGGACTAGCGGGACCTCCTACAATGAGCAGTTCTTC
TRBJ2-2,NA,TRBV19,NA,CASSWTRRGNGELFF,TGTGCCAGTAGTTGGACTCGCCGTGGGAACGGGGAGCTGTTTTTT
TRBJ2-1,NA,TRBV18,NA,CASSARTIEQFF,TGTGCCAGCTCAGCCCGGACTATTGAGCAGTTCTTC
TRBJ1-5,NA,TRBV19,NA,CASSIDELSQPQHF,TGTGCCAGTAGTATAGATGAACTTAGTCAGCCCCAGCATTTT
TRBJ2-3,NA,TRBV4-2,NA,CASSQGRPGTSTDTQYF,TGTGCCAGCAGCCAAGGTAGGCCAGGTACTAGCACAGATACGCAGTATTTT
TRBJ1-1,NA,TRBV14,TRBD1,CASSQAYRGRNTEAFF,TGTGCCAGCAGCCAAGCTTACAGGGGTAGGAACACTGAAGCTTTCTTT
TRBJ2-1,NA,TRBV2,NA,CASSHRDGNEQFF,TGTGCCAGCAGCCACAGGGACGGCAATGAGCAGTTCTTC